These 7 T cell receptor beta chains came from one sample sequenced in a study of T-cell memory formation after mild COVID-19. Via MiXCR, TCRdb re-called the 5' RACE reads, giving one row per CDR3 protein. The data hold about 210,000 distinct CDR3 sequences, with about 11% observed a single time. The specimen sequenced was PBMCs or a T cell subset sorted from them (not recorded which). All receptors derive from a man between 18 and 35 years old who had mild COVID-19 (a few samples of this study predate the infection). Cell type and time point are not known.

This clonotype has ten or more counts. CDR3 sequence: CASDLAGVFTYNEQFF. Here the CDR3 DNA reads TGCGCCAGCGACTTAGCGGGGGTCTTCACCTACAATGAGCAGTTCTTC. This chain uses TRBV23-1 with TRBJ2-1, with 9 bases that match TRBD2. TRBV23-1 is an ORF; its function is uncertain. The CDR3 is made up of 16 amino acids. The V and J ends lost 8 bases and 2 bases, in that order; junction bases with no gene match: 10.

This clonotype was observed a few times. The CDR3 loop reads CASSFPGYEQYF. The CDR3 coding sequence is TGCGCCAGCAGCTTTCCAGGCTACGAGCAGTACTTC. The rearrangement joins TRBV5-1 to TRBJ2-7; D gene ambiguous. V was clipped by 2 bases and J by 3 bases, with 6 bases between them. The CDR3 length is 12 residues. Looked up from germline, CDR1 is SGHRS and CDR2 is YFSETQ.

The table lists this clonotype with a few counts. The chain joins TRBV11-2 to TRBJ2-5, with 8 bases identical to TRBD2. There are 14 residues in the CDR3. Germline V gives CDR1 SGHAT, CDR2 FQNNGV. V shed 8 bases and J 4 bases; nucleotides not matched to a gene: 9. CDR3 nucleotides: TGTGCCAGCGGGGGTCGGGGGGGCCTAGAGACCCAGTACTTC. Protein product: CASGGRGGLETQYF.

The sample holds a few counts of this clonotype. The CDR3 protein is CASSFAGADTQYF. The CDR3 region has the DNA TGTGCCAGCAGCTTTGCGGGGGCGGATACGCAGTATTTT. The chain is built from TRBV7-3 and TRBJ2-3; weak D call: TRBD2 (7 bases). Trimming pared 3 bases from V and 6 bases from J, leaving 10 bases between. The CDR3 is 13 residues long. Germline values: CDR1 SGHTA, CDR2 FQGTGA.

This clonotype was detected a few times. This chain links TRBV11-3 with TRBJ2-1; 8 positions match TRBD2. This CDR3 contains 16 residues. Germline CDR1 SGHNT, CDR2 YENEEA. V was clipped by 5 bases and J by 10 bases; unmatched bases: 16. This CDR3 is CASSLGRERGTPEQFF. CDR3 nucleotide sequence: TGTGCCAGCAGCCTTGGGAGGGAGCGGGGGACGCCGGAGCAGTTCTTC.

This clonotype has just a few counts. The chain recombines TRBV28 with TRBJ1-2, with 8 bases identical to TRBD1. J lost 6 bases, V lost 3 bases, and 9 bases had no gene match. Germline V gene lookup returns CDR1 MDHEN and CDR2 SYDVKM. The CDR3 is 15 residues long. The CDR3 loop is CASSLVTGVVNGYTF. CDR3 in DNA: TGTGCCAGCAGTTTGGTGACAGGGGTAGTGAATGGCTACACCTTC.

The chain employs TRBV12-3 or TRBV12-4 and TRBJ1-1; D remains ambiguous. This CDR3 spans 15 amino acids. The ends were cut back, 3 bases at V and 3 bases at J, with 14 bases in the middle. CDR3 in DNA: TGTGCCAGCAGTTTCATGACTTCCGGGGACACTGAAGCTTTCTTT. It translates to CASSFMTSGDTEAFF.